Each of the 17 T cell receptor beta chains below was sequenced from the same sample in a study of cytomegalovirus exposure and HLA in healthy donors. The primer mix had 60 Vbeta and 13 Jbeta primers. Some clones are missing from TCRdb's copy, which holds only in-frame ones; the method was immunoSEQ multiplex PCR. The table shows fewer than 180,000 clones, with around 75% occurring only once. The material sequenced was PBMCs. The source of these receptors is a human donor in good health.

As for this clone: One junction end does not reproduce the germline sequence, and a read error may be involved. The chain carries TRBV2 and TRBJ2-5; D possibly corresponds to TRBD2 (5 bases). Germline V gene sequence: CDR1 SNHLY, CDR2 FYNNEI. CDR3 length: 11 residues. The CDR3 coding sequence is TGTGCCAGCAGTGAGTGGGAGAGCCAGTACTTC. This encodes CASSEWESQYF.

The chain uses TRBV28 and TRBJ1-2, with unresolved D. V lost 2 bases and J 3 bases, leaving 16 bases between the germline ends. Looked up from germline, CDR1 is MDHEN and CDR2 is SYDVKM. The CDR3 totals 16 residues. CDR3 DNA sequence: TGTGCCAGCAGTTTAGGTAGCCCCAGCGGAGACTATGGCTACACCTTC. This gives the protein CASSLGSPSGDYGYTF.

The DNA for the CDR3 is TGCGCCAGCAGCTTTGTGGGGGGAGAAATCAACACTGAAGCTTTCTTT. Its translation: CASSFVGGEINTEAFF. V usage is TRBV5-1 and J usage is TRBJ1-1, with D maybe TRBD1 (5 bases). This CDR3 spans 16 amino acids. Germline CDR1 SGHRS, CDR2 YFSETQ. Trimming pared 2 bases from V and 2 bases from J, leaving 16 bases between.

The rearrangement links TRBV4-2 to TRBJ2-1; TRBD1 matches 10 bases. Germline V CDR1 and CDR2: LGHNA, YNFKEQ. The CDR3 has 18 amino acids. V was pared by 0 bases and J by 7 bases, with 12 bases of the junction left unmatched. CDR3 nucleotides: TGTGCCAGCAGCCAAGAAGGGACAGGGGTGCGTCTTTCTAATGAGCAGTTCTTC. Amino acid sequence: CASSQEGTGVRLSNEQFF.

The rearrangement joins TRBV9 to TRBJ1-3, with D possibly being TRBD1 (5 bases). CDR1 is SGDLS, CDR2 YYNGEE, per germline. CDR3 length: 15 residues. The V and J ends lost 4 bases and 2 bases respectively, with 13 bases between them. Here the CDR3 reads CASSTPRVPGNTIYF. The CDR3 coding sequence is TGTGCCAGCAGCACCCCCAGGGTGCCTGGAAACACCATATATTTT.

The chain employs TRBV28 and TRBJ1-5, with D perhaps TRBD1 (6 bases). CDR1 and CDR2 (germline): MDHEN, SYDVKM. V lost 4 bases and J 6 bases, leaving 16 bases between the germline ends. The CDR3 consists of 15 residues. The CDR3 sequence: CASSSPLGGLQPQHF. DNA for the CDR3: TGTGCCAGCAGTTCCCCCCTGGGGGGGCTTCAGCCCCAGCATTTT.

The chain links TRBV28 to TRBJ1-2; 7 bases map to TRBD1. Germline V gene data show CDR1 as MDHEN and CDR2 as SYDVKM. The CDR3 sequence is 14 residues long. After removal of 6 bases from V and 6 bases from J, the junction contained 10 bases not matched to a gene. In DNA form, the CDR3 reads TGTGCCAGCAGCGTAGGGGGCGACTTTGATGGCTACACCTTC. Residues: CASSVGGDFDGYTF.

The sample holds one count of this clone. This rearrangement joins TRBV15 to TRBJ2-1; 7 positions match TRBD1. The germline gives CDR1 LNHNV, CDR2 YYDKDF (reference sequence). This CDR3 region has 15 residues. The J segment lost 7 bases and the V segment lost 5 bases, leaving 11 bases of the junction unmatched. CDR3 in amino acids: CATSPSWDRENEQFF. CDR3 coding DNA: TGTGCCACCAGCCCGTCTTGGGACAGAGAAAATGAGCAGTTCTTC.

The rearrangement joins TRBV10-3 to TRBJ2-1; D gene unclear. Germline lookup yields CDR1 ENHRY and CDR2 SYGVKD. The CDR3 loop spans 14 amino acids. Trimming removed 4 bases from V and 0 bases from J, with 7 bases in between. The CDR3 DNA follows: TGTGCCATCAGTGCCGGCGGCTCCTACAATGAGCAGTTCTTC. Its protein is CAISAGGSYNEQFF.

The chain combines TRBV4-1 with TRBJ2-3; a possible D gene is TRBD2 (6 bases). Germline V gives CDR1 MGHRA, CDR2 YSYEKL. V was trimmed by 6 bases and J by 4 bases, leaving 17 bases between them. The CDR3 spans 15 residues. CDR3: CASSFGGSSADTQYF. CDR3 DNA sequence: TGCGCCAGCAGTTTTGGCGGGTCTAGCGCAGATACGCAGTATTTT.

On this clone itself: The same CDR3 is also encoded by other DNA sequences in this sample. The rearrangement uses TRBV20-1 and TRBJ2-3; D is ambiguous. Germline lookup yields CDR1 DFQATT and CDR2 SNEGSKA (reference sequence). The germline V and J ends were trimmed by 1 base and 5 bases, with 4 bases remaining between them. The CDR3 runs 11 residues. The CDR3 nucleotides are TGCAGTGCTAGAGCAGAAGATACGCAGTATTTT. This translates into CSARAEDTQYF.

The J gene is TRBJ2-5, the V gene TRBV27; 8 positions agree with TRBD2. The CDR3 spans 15 residues. The ends lost 3 bases at V and 2 bases at J; junction bases unmatched: 5. Germline loops: CDR1 MNHEY, CDR2 SMNVEV (reference sequence). As DNA, the CDR3 is TGTGCCAGCAGTTTCCGAGCGGGAGCTCAAGAGACCCAGTACTTC. Residues: CASSFRAGAQETQYF.

The chain joins TRBV30 to TRBJ1-5, with TRBD1 identical over 9 bases. V dropped 2 bases and J dropped 11; count of bases not matched to a gene: 13. CDR1 is GTSNPN and CDR2 is SVGIG in the germline V gene (reference sequence). The CDR3 spans 15 residues. CDR3 amino acids: CAWSPYRGRIRAQHF. The CDR3 DNA reads as TGTGCCTGGAGTCCTTACAGGGGGCGGATACGTGCCCAGCATTTT.

A few counts support this clone. V gene TRBV19 combines with J gene TRBJ1-1, with TRBD1 as a possible D gene (6 bases). Germline V gene data show CDR1 as LNHDA and CDR2 as SQIVND (reference sequence). V was shortened by 11 bases and J by 10 bases, with 14 bases between the two germline ends. The CDR3 consists of 10 residues. CDR3 bases: TGTGCCTCTCGGGGCAGGGGAGCTTTCTTT. Translation gives CASRGRGAFF.

The chain employs TRBV6-1 and TRBJ2-7, with a weak D call TRBD1 (6 bases). This CDR3 is built from 13 residues. The germline V and J ends were trimmed by 8 bases and 9 bases, with 20 bases remaining between them. Germline CDR1 is MNHNS and CDR2 is SASEGT. CDR3 nucleotide sequence: TGTGCCAGCCAAGCCGGGACAAACGAGCGGCAGTACTTC. It specifies CASQAGTNERQYF.

This chain links TRBV2 with TRBJ1-6, with 8 positions matching TRBD1. The J segment lost 8 bases and the V segment lost 5 bases, leaving 5 bases of the junction unmatched. CDR1 is SNHLY, CDR2 FYNNEI, per germline. CDR3 length: 14 amino acids. The CDR3 is CASSRTGQDSPLHF. In nucleotides, the CDR3 is TGTGCCAGCAGTCGGACAGGGCAAGATTCACCCCTCCACTTT. Supplemented by reference TRBV2 and TRBJ1-6, the full variable domain reads EPEVTQTPSHQVTQMGQEVILRCVPISNHLYFYWYRQILGQKVEFLVSFYNNEISEKSEIFDDQFSVERPDGSNFTLKIRSTKLEDSAMYFCASSRTGQDSPLHFGNGTRLTVT.

The genes are TRBV7-2 and TRBJ1-5; a possible D gene is TRBD1 (6 bases). Germline-derived CDR1 and CDR2 are SGHTA and FQGNSA. The CDR3 is 16 residues long. The V and J ends lost 5 bases and 6 bases respectively, with 20 bases between them. CDR3 region: CASSAMGAGVSQPQHF. The CDR3 nucleotides read TGTGCCAGCAGCGCAATGGGGGCGGGGGTTAGTCAGCCCCAGCATTTT.